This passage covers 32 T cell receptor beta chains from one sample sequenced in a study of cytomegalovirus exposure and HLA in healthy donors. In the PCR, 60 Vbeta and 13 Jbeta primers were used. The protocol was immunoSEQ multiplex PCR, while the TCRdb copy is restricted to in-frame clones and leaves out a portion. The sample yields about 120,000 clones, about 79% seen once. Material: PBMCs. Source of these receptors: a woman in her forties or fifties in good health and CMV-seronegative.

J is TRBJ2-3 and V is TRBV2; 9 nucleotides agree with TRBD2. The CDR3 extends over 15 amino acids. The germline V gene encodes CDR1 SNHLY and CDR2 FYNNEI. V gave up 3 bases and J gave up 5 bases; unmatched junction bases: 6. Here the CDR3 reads CASSEWAGGGDTQYF. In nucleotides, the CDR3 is TGTGCCAGCAGTGAGTGGGCGGGAGGGGGAGATACGCAGTATTTT.

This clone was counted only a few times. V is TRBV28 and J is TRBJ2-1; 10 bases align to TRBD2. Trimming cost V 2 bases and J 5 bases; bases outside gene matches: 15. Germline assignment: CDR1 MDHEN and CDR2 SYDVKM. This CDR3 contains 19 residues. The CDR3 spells CASSLVGLAAAGSHNEQFF. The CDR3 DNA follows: TGTGCCAGCAGTTTAGTTGGACTAGCGGCTGCCGGTTCCCACAATGAGCAGTTCTTC. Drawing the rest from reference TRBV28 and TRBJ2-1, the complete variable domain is DVKVTQSSRYLVKRTGEKVFLECVQDMDHENMFWYRQDPGLGLRLIYFSYDVKMKEKGDIPEGYSVSREKKERFSLILESASTNQTSMYLCASSLVGLAAAGSHNEQFFGPGTRLTVL.

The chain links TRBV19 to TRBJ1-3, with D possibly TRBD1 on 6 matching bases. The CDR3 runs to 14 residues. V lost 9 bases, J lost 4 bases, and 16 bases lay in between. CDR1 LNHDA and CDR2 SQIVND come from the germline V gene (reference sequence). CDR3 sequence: CASRATGSGNTIYF. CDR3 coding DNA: TGTGCCAGCCGAGCTACAGGGTCAGGAAACACCATATATTTT.

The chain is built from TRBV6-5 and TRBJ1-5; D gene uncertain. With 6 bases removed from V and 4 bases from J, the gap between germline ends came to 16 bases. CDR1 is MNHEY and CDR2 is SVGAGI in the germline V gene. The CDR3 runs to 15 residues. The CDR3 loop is CASSRTGSLNQPQHF. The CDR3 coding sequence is TGTGCCAGCAGCCGGACCGGGAGTTTAAATCAGCCCCAGCATTTT.

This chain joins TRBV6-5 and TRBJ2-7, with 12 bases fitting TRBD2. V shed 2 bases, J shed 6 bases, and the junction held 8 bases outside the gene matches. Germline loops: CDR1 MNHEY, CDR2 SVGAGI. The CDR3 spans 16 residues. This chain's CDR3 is CASSYRLAGETGEQYF. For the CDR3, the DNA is TGTGCCAGCAGTTACCGACTAGCGGGAGAGACGGGCGAGCAGTACTTC.

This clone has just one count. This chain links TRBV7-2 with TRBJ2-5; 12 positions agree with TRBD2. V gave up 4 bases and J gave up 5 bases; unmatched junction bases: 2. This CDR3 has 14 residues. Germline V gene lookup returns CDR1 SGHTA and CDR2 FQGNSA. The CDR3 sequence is CASSSLAGGETQYF. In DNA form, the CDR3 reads TGTGCCAGCAGCTCTCTAGCGGGAGGGGAGACCCAGTACTTC.

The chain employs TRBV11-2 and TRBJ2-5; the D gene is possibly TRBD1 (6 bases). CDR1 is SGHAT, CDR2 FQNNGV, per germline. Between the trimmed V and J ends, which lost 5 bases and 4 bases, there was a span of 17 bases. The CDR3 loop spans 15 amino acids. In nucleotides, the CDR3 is TGTGCCAGCAGCCCCCTTAGGGGGATGGGAGAGACCCAGTACTTC. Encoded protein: CASSPLRGMGETQYF.

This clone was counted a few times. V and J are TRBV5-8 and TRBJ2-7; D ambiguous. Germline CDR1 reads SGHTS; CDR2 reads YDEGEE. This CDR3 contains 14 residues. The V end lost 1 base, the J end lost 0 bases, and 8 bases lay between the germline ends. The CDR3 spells CASSLQWSSYEQYF. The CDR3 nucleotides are TGTGCCAGCAGCTTGCAGTGGAGCTCCTACGAGCAGTACTTC.

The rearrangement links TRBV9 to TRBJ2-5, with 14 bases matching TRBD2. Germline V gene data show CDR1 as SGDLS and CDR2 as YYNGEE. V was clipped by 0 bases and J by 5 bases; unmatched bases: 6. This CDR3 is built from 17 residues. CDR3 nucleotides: TGTGCCAGCAGCGTAGGGACTAGCGGGAGGTTTGGGGAGACCCAGTACTTC. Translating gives CASSVGTSGRFGETQYF. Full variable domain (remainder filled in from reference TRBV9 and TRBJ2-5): DSGVTQTPKHLITATGQRVTLRCSPRSGDLSVYWYQQSLDQGLQFLIQYYNGEERAKGNILERFSAQQFPDLHSELNLSSLELGDSALYFCASSVGTSGRFGETQYFGPGTRLLVL.

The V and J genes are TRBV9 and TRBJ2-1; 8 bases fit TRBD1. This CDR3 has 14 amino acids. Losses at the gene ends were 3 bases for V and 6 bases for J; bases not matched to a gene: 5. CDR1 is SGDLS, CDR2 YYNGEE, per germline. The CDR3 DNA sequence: TGTGCCAGCAGCGCCCAGGGGGCGGTCAATGAGCAGTTCTTC. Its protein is CASSAQGAVNEQFF.

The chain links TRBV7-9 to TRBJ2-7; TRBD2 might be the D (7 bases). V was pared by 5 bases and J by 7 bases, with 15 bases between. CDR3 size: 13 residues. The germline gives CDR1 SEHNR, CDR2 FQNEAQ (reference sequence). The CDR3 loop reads CASSPGGRGEQYF. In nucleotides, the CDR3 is TGTGCCAGCAGCCCCGGGGGGCGAGGGGAGCAGTACTTC.

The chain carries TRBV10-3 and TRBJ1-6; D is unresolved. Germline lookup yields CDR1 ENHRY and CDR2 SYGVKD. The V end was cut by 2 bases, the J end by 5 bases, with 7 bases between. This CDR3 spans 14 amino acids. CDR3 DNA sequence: TGTGCCATCAGTGAGCAGAGCGATAATTCACCCCTCCACTTT. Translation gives CAISEQSDNSPLHF.

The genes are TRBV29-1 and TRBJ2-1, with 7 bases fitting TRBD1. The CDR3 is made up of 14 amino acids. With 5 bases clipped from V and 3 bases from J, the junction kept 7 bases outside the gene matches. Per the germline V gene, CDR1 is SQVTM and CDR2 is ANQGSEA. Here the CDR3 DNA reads TGCAGCGTTTTTACCGGGACAGTCTACAATGAGCAGTTCTTC. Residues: CSVFTGTVYNEQFF.

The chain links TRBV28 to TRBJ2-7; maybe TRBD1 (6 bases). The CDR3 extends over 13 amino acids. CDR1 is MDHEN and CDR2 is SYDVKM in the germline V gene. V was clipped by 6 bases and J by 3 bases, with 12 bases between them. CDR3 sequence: CASRFIQGYEQYF. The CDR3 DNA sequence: TGTGCCAGCAGATTTATACAGGGCTACGAGCAGTACTTC. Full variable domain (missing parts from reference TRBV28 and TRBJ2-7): DVKVTQSSRYLVKRTGEKVFLECVQDMDHENMFWYRQDPGLGLRLIYFSYDVKMKEKGDIPEGYSVSREKKERFSLILESASTNQTSMYLCASRFIQGYEQYFGPGTRLTVT.

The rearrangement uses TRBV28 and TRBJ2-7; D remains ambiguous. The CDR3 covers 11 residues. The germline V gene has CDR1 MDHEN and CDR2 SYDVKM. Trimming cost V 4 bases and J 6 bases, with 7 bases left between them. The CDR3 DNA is TGTGCCAGCAGTTCCCCCAGCGAGCAGTACTTC. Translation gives CASSSPSEQYF.

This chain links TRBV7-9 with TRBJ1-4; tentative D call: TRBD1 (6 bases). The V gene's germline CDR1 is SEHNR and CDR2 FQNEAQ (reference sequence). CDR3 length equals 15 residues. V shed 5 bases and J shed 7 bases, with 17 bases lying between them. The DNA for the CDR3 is TGTGCCAGCAGCCCCCCAACAGGGTCCGGTGAAAAACTGTTTTTT. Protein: CASSPPTGSGEKLFF.

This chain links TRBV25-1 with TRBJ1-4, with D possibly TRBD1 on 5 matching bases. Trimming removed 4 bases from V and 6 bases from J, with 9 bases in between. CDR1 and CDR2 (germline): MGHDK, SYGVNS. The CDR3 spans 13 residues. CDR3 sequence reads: CASSVTEDEKLFF. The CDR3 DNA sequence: TGTGCCAGCAGTGTGACAGAGGATGAAAAACTGTTTTTT. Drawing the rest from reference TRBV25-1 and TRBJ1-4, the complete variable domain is EADIYQTPRYLVIGTGKKITLECSQTMGHDKMYWYQQDPGMELHLIHYSYGVNSTEKGDLSSESTVSRIRTEHFPLTLESARPSHTSQYLCASSVTEDEKLFFGSGTQLSVL.

This chain's CDR3 is CASSPTGGLGNTIYF. CDR3 DNA sequence: TGTGCCAGCAGCCCGACAGGGGGCCTTGGAAACACCATATATTTT. This rearrangement joins TRBV7-2 to TRBJ1-3, with 10 bases lining up with TRBD1. Trimming removed 5 bases from V and 3 bases from J; junction bases left unmatched: 4. Germline V gene sequence: CDR1 SGHTA, CDR2 FQGNSA. The CDR3 extends over 15 amino acids.

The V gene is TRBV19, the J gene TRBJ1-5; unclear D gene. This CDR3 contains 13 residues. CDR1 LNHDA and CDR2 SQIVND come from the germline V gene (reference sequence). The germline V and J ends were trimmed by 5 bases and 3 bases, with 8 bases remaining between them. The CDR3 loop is CASSYAINQPQHF. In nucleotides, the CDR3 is TGTGCCAGTAGTTATGCGATCAATCAGCCCCAGCATTTT.

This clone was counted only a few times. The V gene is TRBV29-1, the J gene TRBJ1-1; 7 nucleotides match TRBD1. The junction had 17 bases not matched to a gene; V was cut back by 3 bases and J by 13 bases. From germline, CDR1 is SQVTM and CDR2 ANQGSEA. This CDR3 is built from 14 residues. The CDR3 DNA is TGCAGCGTTGAGGAAGGGGACAGACCGCGAAGCGGTTTCTTT. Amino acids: CSVEEGDRPRSGFF.

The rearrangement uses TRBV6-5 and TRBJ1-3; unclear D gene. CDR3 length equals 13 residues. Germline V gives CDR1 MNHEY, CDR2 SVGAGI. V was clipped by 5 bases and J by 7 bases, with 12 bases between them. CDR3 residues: CASSESVSNTIYF. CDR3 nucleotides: TGTGCCAGCAGTGAATCGGTGAGCAACACCATATATTTT.

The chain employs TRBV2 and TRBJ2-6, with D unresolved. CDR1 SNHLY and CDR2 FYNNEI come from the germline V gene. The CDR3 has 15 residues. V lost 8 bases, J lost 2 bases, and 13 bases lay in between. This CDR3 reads CASQPNSPGANVLTF. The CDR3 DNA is TGTGCCAGCCAACCTAACAGTCCTGGGGCCAACGTCCTGACTTTC.

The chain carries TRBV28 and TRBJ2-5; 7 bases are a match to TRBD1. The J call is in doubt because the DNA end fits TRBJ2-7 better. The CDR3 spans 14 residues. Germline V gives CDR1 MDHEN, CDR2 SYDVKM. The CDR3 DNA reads TGTGCCAGCAGTACCGGGACAGTGACCTACGAGCAGTACTTC. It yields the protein CASSTGTVTYEQYF.

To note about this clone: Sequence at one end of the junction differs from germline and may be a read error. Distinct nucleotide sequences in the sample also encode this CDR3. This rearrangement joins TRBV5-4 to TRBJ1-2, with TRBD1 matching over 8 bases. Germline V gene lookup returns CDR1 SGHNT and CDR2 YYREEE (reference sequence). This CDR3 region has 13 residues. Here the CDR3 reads CASSLAGGRGYTF. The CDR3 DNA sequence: TGTGCTAGCAGCTTGGCAGGGGGCAGGGGCTACACCTTC.

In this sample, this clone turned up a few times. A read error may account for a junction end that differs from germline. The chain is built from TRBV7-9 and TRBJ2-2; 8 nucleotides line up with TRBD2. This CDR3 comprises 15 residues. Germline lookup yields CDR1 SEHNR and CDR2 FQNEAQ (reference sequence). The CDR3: CSSSLDTGTRGELFF. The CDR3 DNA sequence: TGTTCCAGCAGCTTGGATACCGGGACTAGGGGTGAGCTGTTTTTT.

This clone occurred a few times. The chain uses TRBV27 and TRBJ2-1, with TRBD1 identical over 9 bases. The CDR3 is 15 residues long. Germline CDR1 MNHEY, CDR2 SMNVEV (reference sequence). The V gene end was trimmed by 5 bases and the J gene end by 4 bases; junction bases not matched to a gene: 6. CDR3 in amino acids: CASSHGQGRYNEQFF. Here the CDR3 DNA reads TGTGCCAGCAGTCATGGACAGGGGAGGTACAATGAGCAGTTCTTC.

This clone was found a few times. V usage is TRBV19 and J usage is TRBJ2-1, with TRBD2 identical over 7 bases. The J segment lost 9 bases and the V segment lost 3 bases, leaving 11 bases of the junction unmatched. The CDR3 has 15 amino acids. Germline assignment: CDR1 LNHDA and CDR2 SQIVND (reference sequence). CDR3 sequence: CASSISLAGEPEQFF. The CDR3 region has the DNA TGTGCCAGTAGTATCTCTCTGGCGGGAGAGCCTGAGCAGTTCTTC.

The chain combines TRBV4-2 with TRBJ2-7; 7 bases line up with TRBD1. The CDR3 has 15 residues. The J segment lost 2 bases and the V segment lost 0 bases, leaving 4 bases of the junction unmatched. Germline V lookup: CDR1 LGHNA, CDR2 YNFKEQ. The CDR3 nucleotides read TGTGCCAGCAGCCAAGACCAGGGGGTCGCCTACGAGCAGTACTTC. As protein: CASSQDQGVAYEQYF.

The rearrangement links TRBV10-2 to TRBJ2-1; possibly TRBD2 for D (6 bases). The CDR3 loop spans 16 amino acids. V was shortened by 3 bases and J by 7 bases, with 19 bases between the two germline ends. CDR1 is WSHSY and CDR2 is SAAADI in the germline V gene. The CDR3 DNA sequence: TGCGCCAGCAGTGATTCGGACTATCAAGCATATAATGAGCAGTTCTTC. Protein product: CASSDSDYQAYNEQFF.

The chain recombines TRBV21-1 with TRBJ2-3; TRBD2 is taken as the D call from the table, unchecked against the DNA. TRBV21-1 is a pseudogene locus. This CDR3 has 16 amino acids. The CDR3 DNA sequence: TGTGCCAGCAGCAAAGCAGGCGGGACCCGGTTGTACACGCAGTATTTT. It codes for CASSKAGGTRLYTQYF.

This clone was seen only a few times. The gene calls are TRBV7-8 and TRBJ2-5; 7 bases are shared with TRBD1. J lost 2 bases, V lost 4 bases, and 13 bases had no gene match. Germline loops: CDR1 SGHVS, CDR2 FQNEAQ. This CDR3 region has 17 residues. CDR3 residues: CASSWTGSGSFQETQYF. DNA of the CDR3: TGTGCCAGCAGCTGGACAGGCTCTGGCTCGTTTCAAGAGACCCAGTACTTC.

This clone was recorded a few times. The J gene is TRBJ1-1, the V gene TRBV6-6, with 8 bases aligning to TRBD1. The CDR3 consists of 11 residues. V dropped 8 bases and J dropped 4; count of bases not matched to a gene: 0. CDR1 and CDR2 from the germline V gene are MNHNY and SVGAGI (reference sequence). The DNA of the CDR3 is TGTGCCAGCGGACAGGGCACTGAAGCTTTCTTT. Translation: CASGQGTEAFF.